Given below is one T cell receptor (beta chain) in context. The source of the sample is a study of blood T cell repertoires in COVID-19. Study context: The United States, Italy and Spain provided the acute and convalescent COVID-19 samples. The cDNA or gDNA used as material had been derived from T cells, B-cell-depleted T cells, or PBMCs.

Germline CDR1 is SEHNR and CDR2 is FQNEAQ (reference sequence). V lost 4 bases, J lost 7 bases, and 8 bases stayed unmatched. The CDR3 contains 16 residues. In the original analysis: Estimated nucleated cell counts came from reference gene primer amplification. The table came from immunoSEQ multiplex PCR; TCRdb's copy has only in-frame clones and leaves some out. V, J and clone size reflect that table, while D and trimming were determined from the DNA. The sample holds some 57,000 clones, around 91% seen once. This TCR was sampled from a man aged 60-69 years with active COVID-19. The genes are TRBV7-9 and TRBJ2-2; 11 bases match TRBD2. Sequenced material: peripheral blood. The CDR3 region has the DNA TGTGCCAGCAGCTCTCTAGCGGGAGGATCCAGCGGGGAGCTGTTTTTT. This codes for CASSSLAGGSSGELFF.